This T cell receptor beta chain was retrieved from a study of cytomegalovirus exposure and HLA in healthy donors. Trimming removed 2 bases at V and 2 bases at J, with 13 bases between. The CDR3 is made up of 15 amino acids. Germline lookup yields CDR1 SGHTA and CDR2 FQGNSA. As regards this clone: Antigen unknown.

Study results and limitations: Among the most significant clusters, several appeared linked to common viral pathogens in a later analysis. The study dropped some indistinguishable V segments, TRBV6-2 and TRBV6-3 among them.

13 Jbeta primers and 60 Vbeta primers were used for the PCR. Data came from immunoSEQ multiplex PCR; TCRdb stores just in-frame clones and leaves some out. The profile covers 200,000 or so clones, with about 90% appearing a single time and around 0.21% taken by the ten largest. The sequencing input was PBMCs. This TCR was recovered from a girl in the first two years of life in good health and CMV-seronegative. The chain has TRBV7-2 and TRBJ2-7, with TRBD2 as a possible D gene (5 bases). The CDR3 DNA reads as TGTGCCAGCAGCTTAAAGAAGGGAGTAACCTACGAGCAGTACTTC. This translates into CASSLKKGVTYEQYF.